The source of this TCR beta chain is a study of blood T cell repertoires in COVID-19. The CDR3 runs 17 residues. The J segment lost 5 bases and the V segment lost 3 bases, leaving 12 bases of the junction unmatched. Per germline, CDR1 SGHVS and CDR2 FQNEAQ. TCRdb's copy holds only in-frame clones and misses some; the assay was immunoSEQ multiplex PCR. This table holds about 180,000 clones, approximately 85% found once. This clone was seen a single time. The sequenced sample consisted of PBMCs or T cells enriched from blood (not recorded which). The receptor was derived from a man aged 35 to 55 who had recovered from COVID-19. The chain is built from TRBV7-8 and TRBJ2-2, with 7 bases lining up with TRBD1. The CDR3: CASSLRTGGTKTGELFF. The CDR3 DNA follows: TGTGCCAGCAGCTTGAGGACAGGAGGAACAAAAACCGGGGAGCTGTTTTTT.